The sequence of this TCR beta chain was determined in a study of blood T cell repertoires in COVID-19. Germline V gene sequence: CDR1 GTSNPN, CDR2 SVGIG (reference sequence). V shed 0 bases and J 3 bases; nucleotides not matched to a gene: 8. The CDR3 spans 16 residues. Original handling: How many nucleated cells were present was estimated from reference gene primer amplification. Here immunoSEQ multiplex PCR was the method, and the copy in TCRdb shows in-frame clones only, minus some. That table supplies the V and J calls and clone size; D and trimming were determined from the DNA. Among some 94,000 clones listed, about nine tenths were seen once.

The sequence derives from a human donor in a cohort sampled during active COVID-19. Sequenced: peripheral blood. The chain couples TRBV30 to TRBJ1-5; TRBD1 matches at 7 bases. The CDR3 spells CAWSVQGIGTNQPQHF. The CDR3 DNA sequence: TGTGCCTGGAGTGTACAGGGGATAGGCACCAATCAGCCCCAGCATTTT. The full variable domain, in which reference TRBV30 and TRBJ1-5 provide the parts outside the CDR3, is SQTIHQWPATLVQPVGSPLSLECTVEGTSNPNLYWYRQAAGRGLQLLFYSVGIGQISSEVPQNLSASRPQDRQFILSSKKLLLSDSGFYLCAWSVQGIGTNQPQHFGDGTRLSIL.